Listed here are 4 T cell receptor beta chains from one sample, sequenced in a study of beta chain features in type 1 diabetes. All of the isolated RNA was reverse transcribed, so expressed TCRB transcripts were sequenced. Libraries were prepared by immunoSEQ multiplex PCR; TCRdb keeps only in-frame clonotypes and omits some of them. Here the sample spans roughly 140,000 clones, about 7% being singletons. What was sequenced was central memory CD4+ T cells from blood. The receptors here all came from a woman between 25 and 40 years old in good health.

As regards this clone: Other DNA sequences in this specimen translate into the identical CDR3. The chain combines TRBV28 with TRBJ1-2, with D possibly matching TRBD1 (5 bases). Germline values: CDR1 MDHEN, CDR2 SYDVKM. V was trimmed by 6 bases and J by 8 bases, leaving 13 bases between them. The CDR3 length is 12 residues. The CDR3 sequence: CASSAGKGGYTF. The CDR3 region has the DNA TGTGCCAGCAGCGCAGGGAAAGGCGGCTACACCTTC.

The sample holds many counts of this clone. The chain is built from TRBV30 and TRBJ2-3; 9 bases align to TRBD1. Unmatched junction bases numbered 2, after V lost 7 bases and J lost 6 bases. The V gene's germline CDR1 is GTSNPN and CDR2 SVGIG (reference sequence). The CDR3 contains 11 residues. CDR3 nucleotide sequence: TGTGCCTTCGGGACAGGGGATACGCAGTATTTT. Translated, it gives CAFGTGDTQYF.

V is TRBV18 and J is TRBJ1-3; no clear D. This CDR3 spans 16 amino acids. Looked up from germline, CDR1 is KGHSH and CDR2 is LQKENI. Between the trimmed V and J ends, which lost 3 bases and 0 bases, there was a span of 12 bases. This chain's CDR3 is CASSPLVRNSGNTIYF. The CDR3 DNA reads as TGTGCCAGCTCACCGCTAGTCCGGAACTCTGGAAACACCATATATTTT.

The chain has TRBV7-2 and TRBJ2-3; the D gene is possibly TRBD2 (7 bases). Looked up from germline, CDR1 is SGHTA and CDR2 is FQGNSA. Trimming shortened V by 4 bases and J by 0 bases, and 17 bases separated the two germline ends. CDR3 length equals 17 residues. CDR3 sequence: CASSSSGTHASTDTQYF. The CDR3 DNA reads as TGTGCCAGCAGCTCAAGCGGGACACATGCTAGCACAGATACGCAGTATTTT.